The 24 T cell receptor beta chains below were found in one sample sequenced in a study of technical replicates of blood from a handful of donors. Method: immunoSEQ multiplex PCR; TCRdb's copy keeps in-frame clones and lacks some. Among some 87,000 clones listed, approximately 96% were seen once. The material sequenced was T cells isolated from PBMCs. The receptors were sampled from a human donor in good health.

The V call is TRBV2, the J call TRBJ1-1; D perhaps matches TRBD1 (5 bases). Germline loops: CDR1 SNHLY, CDR2 FYNNEI. CDR3 size: 14 residues. Trimming cost V 4 bases and J 1 base, with 10 bases left between them. In DNA, the CDR3 is TGTGCCAGCAGTGCAGGGAACGGGAACACTGAAGCTTTCTTT. Its protein is CASSAGNGNTEAFF.

V usage is TRBV5-1 and J usage is TRBJ2-3, with a tentative D call TRBD1 (6 bases). Trimming removed 4 bases from V and 6 bases from J, with 12 bases in between. The CDR3 totals 13 residues. CDR1 is SGHRS and CDR2 is YFSETQ in the germline V gene. CDR3 loop: CASSLQGGDTQYF. CDR3 DNA sequence: TGCGCCAGCAGCCTACAGGGTGGGGATACGCAGTATTTT. The whole variable domain, filled in from reference TRBV5-1 and TRBJ2-3, reads KAGVTQTPRYLIKTRGQQVTLSCSPISGHRSVSWYQQTPGQGLQFLFEYFSETQRNKGNFPGRFSGRQFSNSRSEMNVSTLELGDSALYLCASSLQGGDTQYFGPGTRLTVL.

V usage is TRBV2 and J usage is TRBJ1-1; no clear D. Germline-derived CDR1 and CDR2 are SNHLY and FYNNEI. V was cut by 4 bases and J by 1 base, with 7 bases left in between. The CDR3 has 13 amino acids. The CDR3 nucleotides read TGTGCCAGCAGTGCGTCAGGGAACACTGAAGCTTTCTTT. Its protein product is CASSASGNTEAFF.

The chain combines TRBV7-9 with TRBJ2-1; 10 bases line up with TRBD2. Germline V gene sequence: CDR1 SEHNR, CDR2 FQNEAQ (reference sequence). The CDR3 totals 16 residues. Trimming at V came to 5 bases and at J to 3 bases, leaving 7 bases not matched to a gene. The chain's CDR3 is CASSGRGTSVYNEQFF. The CDR3 nucleotides are TGTGCCAGCAGCGGTAGAGGGACTAGCGTCTACAATGAGCAGTTCTTC.

The V and J genes are TRBV5-5 and TRBJ1-1; tentative D call: TRBD1 (6 bases). Looked up from germline, CDR1 is SGHKS and CDR2 is YYEKEE (reference sequence). The V gene lost 4 bases and the J gene lost 0 bases, with 13 bases spanning the gap. The CDR3 runs to 15 residues. CDR3 DNA sequence: TGTGCCAGCAGCCCATCCGGGACACTGAACACTGAAGCTTTCTTT. The encoded protein is CASSPSGTLNTEAFF.

The chain links TRBV10-3 to TRBJ1-2; a possible D gene is TRBD1 (6 bases). The ends were cut back, 5 bases at V and 12 bases at J, with 19 bases in the middle. Germline V gives CDR1 ENHRY, CDR2 SYGVKD. CDR3 length: 13 residues. The CDR3 DNA is TGTGCCATCAGTACACCGGGACATCCAAGGCACACCTTC. Its translation is CAISTPGHPRHTF.

Here the CDR3 reads CASRGHNQPQHF. The CDR3 bases are TGTGCCAGCAGGGGCCACAATCAGCCCCAGCATTTT. The chain carries TRBV2 and TRBJ1-5; no reliable D call. V was clipped by 6 bases and J by 3 bases, with 6 bases between them. Germline V gene data show CDR1 as SNHLY and CDR2 as FYNNEI. This CDR3 region has 12 residues.

The V call is TRBV5-8, the J call TRBJ2-7; possible D gene TRBD2, 5 bases. CDR3 length equals 17 residues. Trimming removed 3 bases at V and 0 bases at J, with 19 bases between. Germline values: CDR1 SGHTS, CDR2 YDEGEE. This chain's CDR3 is CASSSRLRWGDSYEQYF. CDR3 sequence (DNA): TGTGCCAGCAGCTCGCGACTTAGGTGGGGAGACTCCTACGAGCAGTACTTC.

The V and J genes are TRBV9 and TRBJ2-7; 15 bases agree with TRBD2. Per germline, CDR1 SGDLS and CDR2 YYNGEE. With 4 bases clipped from V and 12 bases from J, the junction kept 5 bases outside the gene matches. The CDR3 spans 13 residues. The DNA of the CDR3 is TGTGCCAGCAGCACGGGACTAGCGGGAGGTCGGTACTTC. Translating gives CASSTGLAGGRYF. The full variable domain, in which reference TRBV9 and TRBJ2-7 provide the parts outside the CDR3, is DSGVTQTPKHLITATGQRVTLRCSPRSGDLSVYWYQQSLDQGLQFLIQYYNGEERAKGNILERFSAQQFPDLHSELNLSSLELGDSALYFCASSTGLAGGRYFGPGTRLTVT.

This rearrangement joins TRBV6-4 to TRBJ1-1, with TRBD1 as a possible D gene (5 bases). The V end was cut by 4 bases, the J end by 2 bases, with 11 bases between. Germline values: CDR1 MRHNA, CDR2 SNTAGT. This CDR3 contains 14 residues. The CDR3 DNA is TGTGCCAGCAGTGCCCAGGGCCAAAACACTGAAGCTTTCTTT. This sequence encodes CASSAQGQNTEAFF.

The chain is built from TRBV9 and TRBJ2-1; 12 bases agree with TRBD1. J was trimmed by 8 bases and V by 3 bases; bases with no gene match: 6. The CDR3 has 15 residues. Germline V gene sequence: CDR1 SGDLS, CDR2 YYNGEE. This CDR3 is CASSGSGTGGDEQFF. In DNA form, the CDR3 reads TGTGCCAGCAGCGGCTCCGGGACAGGGGGCGATGAGCAGTTCTTC.

The rearrangement joins TRBV7-5 to TRBJ1-2; the table's D call, TRBD1, has no DNA check behind it. TRBV7-5 corresponds to a pseudogene. The CDR3 spans 15 residues. CDR3: CVRSPQQGWNYGYTF. For the CDR3, the DNA is TGTGTCAGAAGCCCCCAGCAGGGGTGGAACTATGGCTACACCTTC.

V is TRBV10-3 and J is TRBJ2-7; D gene uncertain. CDR3 length equals 11 residues. The V gene lost 6 bases and the J gene lost 6 bases, with 9 bases spanning the gap. Germline lookup yields CDR1 ENHRY and CDR2 SYGVKD. The CDR3 is CAISLGGEQYF. The CDR3 nucleotides read TGTGCCATCAGCCTCGGCGGCGAGCAGTACTTC.

The chain employs TRBV27 and TRBJ2-1; 9 bases match TRBD2. CDR1 and CDR2 from the germline V gene are MNHEY and SMNVEV (reference sequence). The CDR3 contains 15 residues. V gave up 4 bases and J gave up 3 bases; unmatched junction bases: 4. The CDR3: CASSSRLADYNEQFF. The CDR3 bases are TGTGCCAGCAGTTCAAGACTAGCGGACTACAATGAGCAGTTCTTC.

CDR3 sequence: CASSVDRTSGRALYNEQFF. DNA for the CDR3: TGTGCCAGCAGCGTAGATAGGACTAGCGGGAGGGCCCTCTACAATGAGCAGTTCTTC. The chain joins TRBV9 to TRBJ2-1; 15 bases are a match to TRBD2. V lost 0 bases to trimming and J lost 3 bases; unmatched junction nucleotides: 7. The CDR3 loop spans 19 amino acids. Germline V gene lookup returns CDR1 SGDLS and CDR2 YYNGEE.

The chain recombines TRBV7-8 with TRBJ2-7; tentative D call: TRBD1 (6 bases). Germline CDR1 and CDR2: SGHVS and FQNEAQ. Between the trimmed V and J ends, which lost 5 bases and 0 bases, there was a span of 11 bases. This CDR3 has 14 amino acids. CDR3 sequence (DNA): TGTGCCAGCAGCAAACAGGGATTCTCCTACGAGCAGTACTTC. Amino acid sequence: CASSKQGFSYEQYF.

This clone was recorded only once. V is TRBV2 and J is TRBJ2-3, with TRBD1 matching over 8 bases. Germline CDR1 and CDR2: SNHLY and FYNNEI. V shed 2 bases and J 5 bases; nucleotides not matched to a gene: 6. The CDR3 totals 15 residues. In DNA form, the CDR3 reads TGTGCCAGCAGTGAATGGGACAGGATCAGAGATACGCAGTATTTT. Amino acids: CASSEWDRIRDTQYF.

This clone showed up just once. V is TRBV2 and J is TRBJ2-1; TRBD2 matches 9 bases. The junction had 5 bases not matched to a gene; V was cut back by 7 bases and J by 7 bases. This CDR3 spans 13 amino acids. The V gene's germline CDR1 is SNHLY and CDR2 FYNNEI. The CDR3: CASKLAGANEQFF. DNA of the CDR3: TGTGCCAGCAAATTAGCGGGAGCTAATGAGCAGTTCTTC.

The chain has TRBV6-1 and TRBJ2-7; D gene unclear. Germline V gene sequence: CDR1 MNHNS, CDR2 SASEGT. The V end was cut by 3 bases, the J end by 2 bases, with 17 bases between. The CDR3 loop spans 16 amino acids. Here the CDR3 DNA reads TGTGCCAGCAGTGATGCTCCGATGAGCGAAGCCTACGAGCAGTACTTC. Translation: CASSDAPMSEAYEQYF.

The V gene is TRBV14, the J gene TRBJ1-2; no definite D call. The V and J ends lost 0 bases and 4 bases respectively, with 12 bases between them. This CDR3 comprises 15 residues. The V gene's germline CDR1 is SGHDN and CDR2 FVKESK. For the CDR3, the DNA is TGTGCCAGCAGCCAAGATATTGCCGAGATCTATGGCTACACCTTC. Its protein is CASSQDIAEIYGYTF.

The V gene is TRBV30, the J gene TRBJ2-1; 7 bases line up with TRBD1. The trim removed 3 bases at V and 2 bases at J, leaving 1 base unmatched. Germline lookup yields CDR1 GTSNPN and CDR2 SVGIG (reference sequence). This CDR3 has 13 residues. As DNA, the CDR3 is TGTGCCTGGAGCCAGGGGGCCTACAATGAGCAGTTCTTC. Protein sequence: CAWSQGAYNEQFF.

V gene TRBV5-6 combines with J gene TRBJ1-2; weak D call: TRBD1 (6 bases). From germline, CDR1 is SGHDT and CDR2 YYEEEE. The CDR3 runs to 17 residues. Trimming shortened V by 0 bases and J by 4 bases, and 19 bases separated the two germline ends. CDR3: CASSLGGNRAYPYGYTF. The CDR3 coding sequence is TGTGCCAGCAGCTTGGGGGGAAACAGGGCCTACCCCTATGGCTACACCTTC.

V and J are TRBV5-8 and TRBJ2-7; 11 bases are a match to TRBD2. The CDR3 totals 16 residues. Germline V lookup: CDR1 SGHTS, CDR2 YDEGEE. V lost 5 bases and J lost 9; bases outside the gene matches: 16. CDR3 DNA sequence: TGTGCCAGCAGTTCGAACATAGCGGGAGGGGTATCGGGGCAGTACTTC. Translated: CASSSNIAGGVSGQYF.

The CDR3 here is CASSLLPGVLNEQFF. The CDR3 region has the DNA TGTGCCAGCAGTTTATTACCGGGAGTTCTCAATGAGCAGTTCTTC. This chain links TRBV27 with TRBJ2-1, with TRBD2 as a possible D gene (6 bases). This CDR3 has 15 amino acids. The ends were cut back, 1 base at V and 6 bases at J, with 13 bases in the middle. Germline lookup yields CDR1 MNHEY and CDR2 SMNVEV (reference sequence).